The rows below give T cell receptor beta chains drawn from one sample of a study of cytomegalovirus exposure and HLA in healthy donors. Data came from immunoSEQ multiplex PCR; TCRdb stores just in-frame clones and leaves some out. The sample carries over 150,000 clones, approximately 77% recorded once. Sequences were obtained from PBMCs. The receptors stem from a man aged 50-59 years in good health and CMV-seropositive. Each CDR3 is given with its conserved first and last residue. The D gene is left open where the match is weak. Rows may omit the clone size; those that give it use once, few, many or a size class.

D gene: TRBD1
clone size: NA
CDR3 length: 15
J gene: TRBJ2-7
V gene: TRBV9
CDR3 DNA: TGTGCCAGCAGCCCTAAGGGTGACGCCAGGGGGGAGCAGTACTTC
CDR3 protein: CASSPKGDARGEQYF

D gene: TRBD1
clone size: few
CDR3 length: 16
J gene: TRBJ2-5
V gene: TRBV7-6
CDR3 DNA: TGTGCCAGCAGCTCCCGGACAGGGGTTTACGGGGAGACCCAGTACTTC
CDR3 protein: CASSSRTGVYGETQYF

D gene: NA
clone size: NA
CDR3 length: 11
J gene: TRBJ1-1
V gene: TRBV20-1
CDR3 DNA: TGCAGTCCCACTAAGAACACTGAAGCTTTCTTT
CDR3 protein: CSPTKNTEAFF

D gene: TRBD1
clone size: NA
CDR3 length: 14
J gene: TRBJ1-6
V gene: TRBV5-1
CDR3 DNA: TGCGCCAGCAGCCTAGGACAGGGGAATTCACCCCTCCACTTT
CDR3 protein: CASSLGQGNSPLHF

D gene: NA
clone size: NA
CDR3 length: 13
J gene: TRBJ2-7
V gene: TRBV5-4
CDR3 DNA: TGTGCATGTCAAGGGGGGGGCTCCTACGAGCAGTACTTC
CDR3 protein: CACQGGGSYEQYF

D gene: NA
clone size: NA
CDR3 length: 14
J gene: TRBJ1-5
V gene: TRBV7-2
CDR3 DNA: TGTGCCAGCAGCTTAGCTGGGGGCGGGCAGCCCCAGCATTTT
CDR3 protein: CASSLAGGGQPQHF

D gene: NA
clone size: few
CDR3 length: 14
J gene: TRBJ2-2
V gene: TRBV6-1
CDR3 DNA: TGTGCCAGCAATAAGGGACACATCACCGGGGAGCTGTTTTTT
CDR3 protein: CASNKGHITGELFF

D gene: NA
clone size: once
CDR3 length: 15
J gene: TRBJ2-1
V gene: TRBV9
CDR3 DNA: TGTGCCAGCAGCGTAGGAGGTGAGGAGGGAAATGAGCAGTTCTTC
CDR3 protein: CASSVGGEEGNEQFF

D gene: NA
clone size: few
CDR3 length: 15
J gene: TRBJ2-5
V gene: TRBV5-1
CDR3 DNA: TGCGCCAGCAGCCATACAGGGGAGGTCCAAGAGACCCAGTACTTC
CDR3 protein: CASSHTGEVQETQYF

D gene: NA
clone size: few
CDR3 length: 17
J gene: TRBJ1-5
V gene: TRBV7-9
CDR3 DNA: TGTGCCAGCAGCCAGGTTGGGGAGGGGATGCGCAATCAGCCCCAGCATTTT
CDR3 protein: CASSQVGEGMRNQPQHF

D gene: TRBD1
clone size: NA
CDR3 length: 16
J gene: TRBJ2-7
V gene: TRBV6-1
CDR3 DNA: TGTGCCAGCAGTGAAATACAGGGGGCCACGCGTTACGAGCAGTACTTC
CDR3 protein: CASSEIQGATRYEQYF

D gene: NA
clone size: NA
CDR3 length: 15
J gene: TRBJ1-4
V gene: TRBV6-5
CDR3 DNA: TGTGCCAGCAGTTACTCGAAGGCAGGGTGGGAAAAACTGTTTTTT
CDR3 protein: CASSYSKAGWEKLFF

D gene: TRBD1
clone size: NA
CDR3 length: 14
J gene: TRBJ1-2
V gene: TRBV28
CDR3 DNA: TGTGCCAGCAGTTTAATCGGACAGGACTATGGCTACACCTTC
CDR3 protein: CASSLIGQDYGYTF

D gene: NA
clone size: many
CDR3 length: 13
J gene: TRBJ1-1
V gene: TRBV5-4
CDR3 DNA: TGTGCCAGCAGCAGATCACAGGGCACTGAAGCTTTCTTT
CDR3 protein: CASSRSQGTEAFF

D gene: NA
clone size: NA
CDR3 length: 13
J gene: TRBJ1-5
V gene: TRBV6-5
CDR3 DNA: TGTGCCAGCAGTCAAGGGGTGAATCAGCCCCAGCATTTT
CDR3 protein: CASSQGVNQPQHF

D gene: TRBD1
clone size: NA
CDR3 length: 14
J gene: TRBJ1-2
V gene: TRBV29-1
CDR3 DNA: TGCAGCGTCCAACCAGGGGGACAGCACTATGGCTACACCTTC
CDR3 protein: CSVQPGGQHYGYTF

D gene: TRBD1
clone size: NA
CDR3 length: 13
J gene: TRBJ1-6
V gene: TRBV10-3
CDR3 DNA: TGTGCCATCTCCGGGACAGAGAATTCACCCCTCCACTTT
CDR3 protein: CAISGTENSPLHF

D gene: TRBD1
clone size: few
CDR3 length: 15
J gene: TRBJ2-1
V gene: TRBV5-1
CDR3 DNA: TGCGCCAGCAGACTCCCCGGGACAGGGAACAATGAGCAGTTCTTC
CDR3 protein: CASRLPGTGNNEQFF

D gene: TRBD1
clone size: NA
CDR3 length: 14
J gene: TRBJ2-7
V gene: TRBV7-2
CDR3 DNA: TGTGCCAGCAGCCCGGGACAGGGCCTCTACGAGCAGTACTTC
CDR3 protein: CASSPGQGLYEQYF

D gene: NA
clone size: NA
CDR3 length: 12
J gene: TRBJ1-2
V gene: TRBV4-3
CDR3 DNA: TGCGCCAGCAGCCAAGACAGCTATGGCTACACCTTC
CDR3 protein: CASSQDSYGYTF

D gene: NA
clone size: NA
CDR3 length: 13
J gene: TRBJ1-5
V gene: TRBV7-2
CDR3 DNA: TGTGCCAGCAGCTTAGGAGAGAAAGAGCCCCAGCATTTT
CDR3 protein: CASSLGEKEPQHF

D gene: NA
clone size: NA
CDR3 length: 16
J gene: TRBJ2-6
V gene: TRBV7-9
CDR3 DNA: TGTGCCAGCAGCCCTAGGCTTGTCTACGGGGCCAACGTCCTGACTTTC
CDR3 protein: CASSPRLVYGANVLTF

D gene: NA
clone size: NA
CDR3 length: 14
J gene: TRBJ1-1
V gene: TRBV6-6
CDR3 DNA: TGTGCCAGCAGTGACAGGTCTTATTACACTGAAGCTTTCTTT
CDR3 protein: CASSDRSYYTEAFF

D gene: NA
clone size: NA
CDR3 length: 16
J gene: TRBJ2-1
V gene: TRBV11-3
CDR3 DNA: TGTGCCAGCAGCTTAGAGCGGGGAAGCTCCTACAATGAGCAGTTCTTC
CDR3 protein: CASSLERGSSYNEQFF

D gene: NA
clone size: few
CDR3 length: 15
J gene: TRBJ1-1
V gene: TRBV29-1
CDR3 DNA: TGCAGCGTTGAACCCCACGGCCGGTGGAGGACTGAAGCTTTCTTT
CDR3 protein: CSVEPHGRWRTEAFF

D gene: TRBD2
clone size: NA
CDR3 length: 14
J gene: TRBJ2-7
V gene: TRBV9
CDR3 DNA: TGTGCCAGCAGCGTAGTCAGCGGGGGTGGCGAGCAGTACTTC
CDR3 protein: CASSVVSGGGEQYF

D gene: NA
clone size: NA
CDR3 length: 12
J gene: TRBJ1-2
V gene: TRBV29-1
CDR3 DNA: TGCAGCGCTTCAGACAGGAACTATGGCTACACCTTC
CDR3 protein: CSASDRNYGYTF

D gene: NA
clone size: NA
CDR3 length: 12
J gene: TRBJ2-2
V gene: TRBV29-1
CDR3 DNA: TGCAGCGTTACAGGGAACACCGGGGAGCTGTTTTTT
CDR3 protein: CSVTGNTGELFF

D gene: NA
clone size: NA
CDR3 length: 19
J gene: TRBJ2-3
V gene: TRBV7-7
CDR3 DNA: TGTGCCAGCAGCTTAGGCTTTTCTGGGGGCGCCTATGACGCAGATACGCAGTATTTT
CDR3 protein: CASSLGFSGGAYDADTQYF

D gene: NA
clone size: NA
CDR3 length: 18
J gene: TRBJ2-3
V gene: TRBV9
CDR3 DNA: TGTGCCAGCAGCGTCCCAACCCAGGGCCCGCCTAGCACAGATACGCAGTATTTT
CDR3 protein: CASSVPTQGPPSTDTQYF

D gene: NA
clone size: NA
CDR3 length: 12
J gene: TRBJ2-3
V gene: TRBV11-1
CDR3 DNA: TGTGCCAGCAGTCTGGGGCAAGATACGCAGTATTTT
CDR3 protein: CASSLGQDTQYF

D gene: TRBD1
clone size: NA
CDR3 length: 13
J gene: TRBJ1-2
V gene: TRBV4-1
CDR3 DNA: TGCGCCAGCAGCCAAGCAGGGGGCTATGGCTACACCTTC
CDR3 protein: CASSQAGGYGYTF

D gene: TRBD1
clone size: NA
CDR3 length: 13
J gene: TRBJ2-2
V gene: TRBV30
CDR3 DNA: TGTGCCGCCGACAGGGTGAACACCGGGGAGCTGTTTTTT
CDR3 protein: CAADRVNTGELFF

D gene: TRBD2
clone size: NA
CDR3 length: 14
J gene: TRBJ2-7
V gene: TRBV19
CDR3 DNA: TGTGCCAGTAGTATAGGGACTAGCGGCTACGAGCAGTACTTC
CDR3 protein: CASSIGTSGYEQYF

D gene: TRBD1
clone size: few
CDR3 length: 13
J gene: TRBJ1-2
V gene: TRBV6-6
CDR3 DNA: TGTGCCAGCAGTCGCGGGACAGGGATTGGCTACACCTTC
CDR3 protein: CASSRGTGIGYTF

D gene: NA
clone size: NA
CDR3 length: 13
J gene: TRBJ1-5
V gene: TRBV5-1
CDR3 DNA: TGCGCCAGCAGCCGCGGGACCAATCAGCCCCAGCATTTT
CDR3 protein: CASSRGTNQPQHF

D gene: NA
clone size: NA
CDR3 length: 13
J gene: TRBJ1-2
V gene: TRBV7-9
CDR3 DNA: TGTGCCAGCAGCTTAGCCGGGGTCTATGGCTACACCTTC
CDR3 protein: CASSLAGVYGYTF

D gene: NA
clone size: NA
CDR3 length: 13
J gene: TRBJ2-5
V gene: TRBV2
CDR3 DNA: TGTGCCAGCAGTGATGGGGACGGGGGGACCCAGTACTTC
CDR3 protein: CASSDGDGGTQYF

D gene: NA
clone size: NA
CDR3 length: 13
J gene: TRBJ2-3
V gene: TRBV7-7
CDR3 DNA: TGTGCTAGCAGCCGGGGGAGCACAGATACGCAGTATTTT
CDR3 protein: CASSRGSTDTQYF

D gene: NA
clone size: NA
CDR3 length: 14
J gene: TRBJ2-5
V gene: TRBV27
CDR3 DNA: TGTGCCACCCGGGGGAGCTCGCTGGGAGAGACCCAGTACTTC
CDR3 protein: CATRGSSLGETQYF

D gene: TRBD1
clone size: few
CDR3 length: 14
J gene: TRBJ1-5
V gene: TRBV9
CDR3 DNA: TGTGCCAGCAGCGCCCCGGGACAGAATCAGCCCCAGCATTTT
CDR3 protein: CASSAPGQNQPQHF

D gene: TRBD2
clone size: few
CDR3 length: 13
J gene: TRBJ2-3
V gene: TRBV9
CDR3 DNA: TGTGCCAGCAGCGGTAGCGGGGGGGATACGCAGTATTTT
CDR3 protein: CASSGSGGDTQYF

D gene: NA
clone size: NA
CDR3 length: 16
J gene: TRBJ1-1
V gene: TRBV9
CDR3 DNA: TGTGCCAGCAGCCCCAGCCCCACAGGGCGGAACACTGAAGCTTTCTTT
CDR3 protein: CASSPSPTGRNTEAFF

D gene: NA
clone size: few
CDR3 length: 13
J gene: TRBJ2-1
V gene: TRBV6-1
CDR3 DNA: TGTGCCAGCAGACTACAGGGAGAGAATGAGCAGTTCTTC
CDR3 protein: CASRLQGENEQFF

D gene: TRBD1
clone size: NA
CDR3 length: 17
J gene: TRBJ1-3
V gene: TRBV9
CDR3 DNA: TGTGCCAGCAGCGCCCACATAACCGGGACAGGAGGAAACACCATATATTTT
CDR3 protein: CASSAHITGTGGNTIYF

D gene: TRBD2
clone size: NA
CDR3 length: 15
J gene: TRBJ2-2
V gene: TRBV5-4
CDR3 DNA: TGTGCCAGCAGCCAACTAGCGGGGAGTACCGGGGAGCTGTTTTTT
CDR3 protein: CASSQLAGSTGELFF